These T cell receptor beta chains were read from a single sample in a study of T cells in narcolepsy. Some clones are missing from TCRdb's copy, which holds only in-frame ones; the method was immunoSEQ multiplex PCR. This sample has 32,000 or so clones; approximately 80% occur once, and the top ten carry around 0.85%. Sequencing was performed on CD45RA- memory CD4+ T cells from PBMCs. The receptors stem from a human donor with narcolepsy. The CDR3 runs from the conserved cysteine through the conserved F or W. D genes are given only for firm matches. Some rows have no size entry. The others give once, few or many, or a class for an expanded clone.

j_call clone_size v_call d_call cdr3_nt cdr3_aa
TRBJ2-7 . TRBV7-8 . TGTGCCAGCACCGAACCGGGGCAGATCAACGAGCAGTACTTC CASTEPGQINEQYF
TRBJ1-1 . TRBV11-3 . TGTGCCAGCAGCTTCAACAGGGACACTGAAGCTTTCTTT CASSFNRDTEAFF
TRBJ2-6 . TRBV7-6 TRBD2 TGTGCCAGCAGTCCGGGGGGGAGCTCCTCTGGGGCCAACGTCCTGACTTTC CASSPGGSSSGANVLTF
TRBJ2-5 . TRBV11-3 TRBD1 TGTGCCAGCAGCTTCCGGACAGGGTCGGCAAGGGAGACCCAGTACTTC CASSFRTGSARETQYF
TRBJ2-1 . TRBV7-6 . TGTGCCAGCAGCAACTATGGGGCAGTCAATGAGCAGTTCTTC CASSNYGAVNEQFF
TRBJ1-2 . TRBV2 . TGTGCCAGCAGTGAAGTCCGGTTAGGGACCGTCTATGGCTACACCTTC CASSEVRLGTVYGYTF
TRBJ2-7 . TRBV4-3 . TGCGCCAGCAGCCAAGTATCACCTTCCTACGAGCAGTACTTC CASSQVSPSYEQYF
TRBJ2-1 . TRBV10-3 . TGTGCCATAAACCAGGGGATAGAGGATGAGCAGTTCTTC CAINQGIEDEQFF
TRBJ2-7 . TRBV28 . TGTGCCAGCAGCGAGTCCGGGCCTGGGGCCAACGAGCAGTACTTC CASSESGPGANEQYF
TRBJ1-5 . TRBV19 . TGTGCCAGTAGTATAGGCTTCGAAAATCAGCCCCAGCATTTT CASSIGFENQPQHF
TRBJ1-2 . TRBV5-6 TRBD1 TGTGCCAGCAGCATGAACCGGGACAGGGTCCATCATGGCTACACCTTC CASSMNRDRVHHGYTF
TRBJ1-3 . TRBV27 . TGTGCCAGCAGTTTGAGTGGGGTTCTCTCTGGAAACACCATATATTTT CASSLSGVLSGNTIYF
TRBJ2-2 . TRBV5-4 . TGTGCCAGCAGCTTGGCGGCAGGGGAAACCGGGGAGCTGTTTTTT CASSLAAGETGELFF
TRBJ1-1 . TRBV16 . TGTGCCAGCAGCCAATTTCGGACAACGAACACTGAAGCTTTCTTT CASSQFRTTNTEAFF
TRBJ1-1 . TRBV18 . TGTGCCAGCTCACCACTTAAAAACCGTATGAACACTGAAGCTTTCTTT CASSPLKNRMNTEAFF
TRBJ1-1 . TRBV29-1 . TGCAGCGTTGAACGACAGGCGAACACTGAAGCTTTCTTT CSVERQANTEAFF
TRBJ1-5 once TRBV19 . TGTGCCAGTAGTATCGGTAATCAGCCCCAGCATTTT CASSIGNQPQHF
TRBJ1-2 . TRBV6-1 . TGTGCCAGCAGTGAAGCTGGGGGGTGGGGGTATGGCTACACCTTC CASSEAGGWGYGYTF
TRBJ1-1 . TRBV19 . TGTGCCAGTAGTATAGGGTTTAGGGGCATGAACACTGAAGCTTTCTTT CASSIGFRGMNTEAFF
TRBJ2-3 . TRBV2 . TGTGCCAGCAGTGAGGGGTATACGCAGTATTTT CASSEGYTQYF
TRBJ2-2 . TRBV4-2 . TGTGCCAGCAGCCTTAATTTTGGTCGATCGAACACCGGGGAGCTGTTTTTT CASSLNFGRSNTGELFF
TRBJ2-7 . TRBV7-2 TRBD2 TGTGCCAGCAGCTTAGTCCTAGCGGGGGGGCGAAACGAGCAGTACTTC CASSLVLAGGRNEQYF
TRBJ1-3 . TRBV6-5 . TGTGCCAGCAGGGACGGGAGCTCTGGAAACACCATATATTTT CASRDGSSGNTIYF
TRBJ2-3 . TRBV5-1 TRBD2 TGCGCCAGCAGCTTGAGACTAGCGGGGTCGGATACGCAGTATTTT CASSLRLAGSDTQYF
TRBJ1-6 . TRBV5-4 . TGTGCCAGCAGCTTGGCGCAGGATAATTCACCCCTCCACTTT CASSLAQDNSPLHF
TRBJ1-5 few TRBV7-2 . TGTGCCAGCAGCTTACAAAATCAGCCCCAGCATTTT CASSLQNQPQHF
TRBJ2-7 . TRBV5-4 . TGTGCCAGCAGCTACGGAAGCAGACTCTACGAGCAGTACTTC CASSYGSRLYEQYF
TRBJ1-6 . TRBV9 . TGTGCCAGCAGCCTTAGTCAGGGGTATAATTCACCCCTCCACTTT CASSLSQGYNSPLHF
TRBJ2-3 . TRBV6-5 . TGTGCCAGCAGTTACACCCCTTACACAGATACGCAGTATTTT CASSYTPYTDTQYF
TRBJ1-1 . TRBV6-6 . TGTGCCAGCAGTTACACACTTGGGAACACTGAAGCTTTCTTT CASSYTLGNTEAFF